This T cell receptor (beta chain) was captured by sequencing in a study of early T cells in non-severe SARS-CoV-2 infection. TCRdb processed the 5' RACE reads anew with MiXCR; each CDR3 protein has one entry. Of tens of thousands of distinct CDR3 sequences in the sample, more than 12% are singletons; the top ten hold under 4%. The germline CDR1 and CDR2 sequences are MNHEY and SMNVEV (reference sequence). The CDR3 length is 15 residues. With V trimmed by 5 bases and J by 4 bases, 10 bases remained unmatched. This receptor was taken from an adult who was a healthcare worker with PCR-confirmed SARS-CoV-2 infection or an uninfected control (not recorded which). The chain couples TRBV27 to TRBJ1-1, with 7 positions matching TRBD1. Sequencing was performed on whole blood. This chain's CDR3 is CASSPVPDRFTEAFF. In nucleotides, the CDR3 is TGTGCCAGCAGTCCGGTACCGGACAGGTTCACTGAAGCTTTCTTT.